This TCR beta chain was documented in a study of blood T cell repertoires in COVID-19. As for the study in general: In each case, the material was cDNA or gDNA derived from T cells, B-cell-depleted T cells, or PBMCs.

V lost 11 bases to trimming and J lost 6 bases; unmatched junction nucleotides: 5. Germline CDR1 and CDR2: SNHLY and FYNNEI. CDR3 size: 12 residues. Generated by immunoSEQ multiplex PCR, the TCRdb table keeps only in-frame clones and is missing some. The sample lists about 270,000 clones; around 90% were seen once. The clonotype originates from a man aged 35 to 55 who had been exposed to COVID-19. The specimen sequenced was PBMCs or T cells enriched from blood (not recorded which). The chain is built from TRBV2 and TRBJ2-7; TRBD1 aligns across 12 bases. CDR3 residues: CAVRDRGREQYF. The CDR3 DNA reads TGTGCCGTCCGGGACAGGGGGCGCGAGCAGTACTTC.